This T cell receptor beta chain was obtained from a study of CD8 T cells in ankylosing spondylitis. Scientists made TCR beta libraries using quantitative 5'-RACE with molecular barcodes. Using its own MiXCR run on the 5' RACE reads, TCRdb lists one record per CDR3 protein. Altogether approximately 250,000 distinct CDR3 sequences are present, 32% being singletons, with the ten largest covering 3.5% to 4.5%. Broader study findings: From matched ankylosing spondylitis synovial fluid, disease-linked clones were reportedly recovered at significantly enriched levels.

Trimming cost V 4 bases and J 9 bases; bases outside gene matches: 4. The CDR3 is 13 amino acids. The germline gives CDR1 MNHNY, CDR2 SVGAGI (reference sequence). In regard to this clonotype: The antigen is not known.

The TCR originated in a male donor with ankylosing spondylitis or in good health (not recorded which). This chain joins TRBV6-6 and TRBJ2-1; TRBD1 matches 9 bases. The sequenced sample was blood, either unsorted or a sorted T cell fraction (not recorded which). The CDR3 protein is CASSSGTGLEQFF. CDR3 coding DNA: TGTGCCAGCAGTTCCGGGACAGGGCTTGAGCAGTTCTTC.